This paragraph reports one TCR beta chain. The record originates from a study of blood T cell repertoires in COVID-19. The CDR3 is 14 residues long. V shed 6 bases and J shed 2 bases, with 11 bases lying between them. CDR1 MNHEY and CDR2 SMNVEV come from the germline V gene (reference sequence). Measured with immunoSEQ multiplex PCR; TCRdb has only the in-frame clones, and not every one. The sample contains 75,000 to 90,000 clones, approximately 86% of which appear only once. The chain recombines TRBV27 with TRBJ1-5, with D hard to call. Sequenced material: peripheral blood. The clonotype comes from a man at least 80 years old with active or convalescent COVID-19. CDR3 nucleotide sequence: TGTGCCAGCAGACCTAGCGGTGGCAATCAGCCCCAGCATTTT. Its protein product is CASRPSGGNQPQHF.